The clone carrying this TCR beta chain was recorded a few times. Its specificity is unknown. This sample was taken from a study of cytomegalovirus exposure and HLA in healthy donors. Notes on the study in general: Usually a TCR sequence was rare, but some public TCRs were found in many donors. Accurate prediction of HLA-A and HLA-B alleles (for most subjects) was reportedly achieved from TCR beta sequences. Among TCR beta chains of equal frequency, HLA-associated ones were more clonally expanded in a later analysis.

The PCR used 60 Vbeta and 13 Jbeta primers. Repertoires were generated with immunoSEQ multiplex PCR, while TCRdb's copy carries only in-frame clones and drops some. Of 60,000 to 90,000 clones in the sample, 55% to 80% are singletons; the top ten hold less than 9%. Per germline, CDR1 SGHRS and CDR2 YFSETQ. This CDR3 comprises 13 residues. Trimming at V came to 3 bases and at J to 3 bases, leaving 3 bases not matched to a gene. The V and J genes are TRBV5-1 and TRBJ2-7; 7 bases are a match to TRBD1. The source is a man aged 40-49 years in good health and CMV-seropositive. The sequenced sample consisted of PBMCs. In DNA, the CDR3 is TGCGCCAGCAGCTGGGACAGCCTCTACGAGCAGTACTTC. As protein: CASSWDSLYEQYF. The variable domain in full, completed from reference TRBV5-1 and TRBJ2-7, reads KAGVTQTPRYLIKTRGQQVTLSCSPISGHRSVSWYQQTPGQGLQFLFEYFSETQRNKGNFPGRFSGRQFSNSRSEMNVSTLELGDSALYLCASSWDSLYEQYFGPGTRLTVT.